The 26 T cell receptor beta chains reported below all come from one sample, sequenced in a study of Tregs in tolerant kidney transplant recipients (dated by TCRdb to the late 2010s). Library generation was performed with the immunoSEQ multiplex PCR assay. TCRdb's version of the immuneACCESS table is confined to in-frame rearrangements and falls short of the full clone set. An unresolved V gene accounts for under half of the shortfall where checked; the remainder is of unknown origin. Across this sample there are roughly 64,000 clones, with 80% to 90% seen only once. Of the sample, 3.8% is held by the ten largest clones. This specimen's time point label, interpreted: 6 months after combined kidney and bone marrow transplant. The transplants used related donors with nonmyeloablative bone marrow transplantation, and mixed chimerism in the human trials was transient. The input for sequencing was CD4+ T cells from blood (PBMCs), taken 6 months after the transplant. These receptors were taken from a human patient who received a combined kidney and bone marrow transplant. Once a transplant has taken place, some T cells may be donor derived.

This rearrangement joins TRBV9 to TRBJ2-7; TRBD2 is a possible D gene (5 bases). V was trimmed by 4 bases and J by 6 bases, leaving 14 bases between them. Germline assignment: CDR1 SGDLS and CDR2 YYNGEE. This CDR3 has 13 residues. Here the CDR3 reads CASSPRGGTEQYF. In DNA form, the CDR3 reads TGTGCCAGCAGCCCCCGTGGAGGTACCGAGCAGTACTTC.

This clone was counted a few times. The J gene is TRBJ2-1, the V gene TRBV11-2; the match to TRBD2 covers 8 bases. The CDR3 is made up of 15 amino acids. CDR1 SGHAT and CDR2 FQNNGV come from the germline V gene. Germline trimming cut 3 bases from V and 9 bases from J; bases unmatched to any gene: 10. The CDR3 bases are TGTGCCAGCAGCTTCCAGGGAGCGGGGGAGGGTGAGCAGTTCTTC. This gives the protein CASSFQGAGEGEQFF.

The rearrangement joins TRBV7-9 to TRBJ1-4; 9 bases are a match to TRBD1. J lost 5 bases, V lost 10 bases, and 14 bases had no gene match. Germline values: CDR1 SEHNR, CDR2 FQNEAQ (reference sequence). The CDR3 length is 16 residues. The CDR3 region is CATPGQGGWRNEKLFF. The CDR3 DNA sequence: TGTGCCACCCCGGGACAGGGAGGGTGGAGAAATGAAAAACTGTTTTTT.

The chain combines TRBV18 with TRBJ2-7; 11 bases fit TRBD1. The CDR3 is made up of 14 amino acids. V shed 3 bases and J 7 bases; nucleotides not matched to a gene: 5. CDR1 is KGHSH and CDR2 is LQKENI in the germline V gene. CDR3 nucleotides: TGTGCCAGCTCACCCGGACAGGGGGCAAAAGAGCAGTACTTC. Translated: CASSPGQGAKEQYF.

The V call is TRBV30, the J call TRBJ1-3; maybe TRBD1 (6 bases). Germline V gene data show CDR1 as GTSNPN and CDR2 as SVGIG (reference sequence). This CDR3 region has 15 residues. Trimming cost V 3 bases and J 0 bases, with 12 bases left between them. DNA of the CDR3: TGTGCCTGGAGATCTCCAGGGGTCTCTGGAAACACCATATATTTT. This encodes CAWRSPGVSGNTIYF.

The V call is TRBV11-3, the J call TRBJ2-7, with TRBD2 identical over 9 bases. The CDR3 contains 14 residues. Germline V gene lookup returns CDR1 SGHNT and CDR2 YENEEA. The J segment lost 3 bases and the V segment lost 5 bases, leaving 5 bases of the junction unmatched. Here the CDR3 DNA reads TGTGCCAGCAGCCGAATGCGGGAGGGCTACGAGCAGTACTTC. It is translated as CASSRMREGYEQYF.

The J gene is TRBJ2-7, the V gene TRBV28; 10 bases are a match to TRBD2. The CDR3 covers 15 residues. The V and J ends lost 1 base and 4 bases, in that order; junction bases with no gene match: 4. The germline V gene has CDR1 MDHEN and CDR2 SYDVKM. CDR3 in amino acids: CASSLLSGGAYEQYF. Here the CDR3 DNA reads TGTGCCAGCAGTTTATTGAGCGGGGGGGCTTACGAGCAGTACTTC.

V usage is TRBV18 and J usage is TRBJ1-5; 7 positions agree with TRBD1. The germline gives CDR1 KGHSH, CDR2 LQKENI. The junction had 5 bases not matched to a gene; V was cut back by 5 bases and J by 4 bases. The CDR3 spans 14 residues. The CDR3 region is CASSSDRVNQPQHF. Written as DNA, the CDR3 is TGTGCCAGCTCATCCGACAGGGTAAATCAGCCCCAGCATTTT.

The CDR3 loop reads CASSRPQGRFNYGYTF. CDR3 DNA: TGTGCCAGCAGCCGACCCCAGGGGCGGTTTAACTATGGCTACACCTTC. The chain is built from TRBV14 and TRBJ1-2; D may be TRBD1 (6 bases). The V gene lost 4 bases and the J gene lost 1 base, with 16 bases spanning the gap. CDR3 length: 16 residues. Per germline, CDR1 SGHDN and CDR2 FVKESK. Complete variable domain (other parts from reference TRBV14 and TRBJ1-2): EAGVTQFPSHSVIEKGQTVTLRCDPISGHDNLYWYRRVMGKEIKFLLHFVKESKQDESGMPNNRFLAERTGGTYSTLKVQPAELEDSGVYFCASSRPQGRFNYGYTFGSGTRLTVV.

The chain is built from TRBV5-1 and TRBJ1-5, with TRBD1 matching 10 bases. J was trimmed by 5 bases and V by 2 bases; bases with no gene match: 1. The germline gives CDR1 SGHRS, CDR2 YFSETQ. The CDR3 covers 14 residues. This CDR3 is CASSLGTGDQPQHF. The CDR3 bases are TGCGCCAGCAGCTTAGGGACAGGGGATCAGCCCCAGCATTTT.

The V and J genes are TRBV7-9 and TRBJ1-2; possible D gene TRBD1, 5 bases. The V end lost 2 bases, the J end lost 4 bases, and 11 bases lay between the germline ends. Germline CDR1 is SEHNR and CDR2 is FQNEAQ (reference sequence). The CDR3 has 14 residues. The CDR3 region is CASSLLQGPYGYTF. Written as DNA, the CDR3 is TGTGCCAGCAGCTTACTCCAGGGCCCCTATGGCTACACCTTC.

The chain uses TRBV4-2 and TRBJ2-4; weak D call: TRBD2 (7 bases). V lost 0 bases and J 5 bases, leaving 20 bases between the germline ends. Germline loops: CDR1 LGHNA, CDR2 YNFKEQ. The CDR3 totals 18 residues. CDR3 bases: TGTGCCAGCAGCCAAGAACGGGCGGGGGCTGGTCTGGAAAACATTCAGTACTTC. This gives the protein CASSQERAGAGLENIQYF.

This chain uses TRBV9 with TRBJ2-3; 12 bases fit TRBD2. The CDR3 spans 17 residues. V lost 0 bases, J lost 2 bases, and 4 bases stayed unmatched. Germline V gives CDR1 SGDLS, CDR2 YYNGEE. CDR3 sequence: CASSVGLAGGATDTQYF. Here the CDR3 DNA reads TGTGCCAGCAGCGTAGGGCTAGCGGGGGGGGCCACAGATACGCAGTATTTT.

The V call is TRBV10-3, the J call TRBJ2-1; 7 bases match TRBD2. Germline CDR1 and CDR2: ENHRY and SYGVKD. The trim removed 7 bases at V and 6 bases at J, leaving 9 bases unmatched. This CDR3 spans 14 amino acids. CDR3 region: CAITGGGLSNEQFF. The CDR3 DNA is TGTGCCATCACGGGGGGAGGGTTGTCCAATGAGCAGTTCTTC.

This chain joins TRBV30 and TRBJ1-5; maybe TRBD1 (6 bases). CDR3 length equals 14 residues. The ends were cut back, 2 bases at V and 4 bases at J, with 12 bases in the middle. The germline CDR1 and CDR2 sequences are GTSNPN and SVGIG (reference sequence). The CDR3 spells CAWSIGQNNQPQHF. CDR3 nucleotide sequence: TGTGCCTGGAGTATTGGACAGAATAATCAGCCCCAGCATTTT.

The chain employs TRBV10-3 and TRBJ2-5, with 7 bases that match TRBD1. Germline assignment: CDR1 ENHRY and CDR2 SYGVKD. The CDR3 consists of 14 residues. V shed 6 bases and J 2 bases; nucleotides not matched to a gene: 6. Written as DNA, the CDR3 is TGTGCCATCAGACCGGGCAGGGGGCAAGAGACCCAGTACTTC. This translates into CAIRPGRGQETQYF.

This chain uses TRBV28 with TRBJ2-6; D is unresolved. This CDR3 comprises 14 residues. The V and J ends lost 7 bases and 0 bases respectively, with 7 bases between them. CDR1 and CDR2 (germline): MDHEN, SYDVKM. In DNA, the CDR3 is TGTGCCAGCAAGCTCCCCTCTGGGGCCAACGTCCTGACTTTC. Amino acids: CASKLPSGANVLTF.

The rearrangement uses TRBV15 and TRBJ1-3; D is uncertain. Trimming took off 3 bases at V and 3 bases at J, with 6 bases between the two ends. The length of the CDR3 is 13 residues. The germline V gene encodes CDR1 LNHNV and CDR2 YYDKDF (reference sequence). CDR3: CATSRTGGNTIYF. As DNA, the CDR3 is TGTGCCACCAGCAGGACTGGTGGAAACACCATATATTTT.

The gene calls are TRBV4-1 and TRBJ2-1, with 12 positions matching TRBD2. Germline lookup yields CDR1 MGHRA and CDR2 YSYEKL. The CDR3 covers 15 residues. After removal of 2 bases from V and 9 bases from J, the junction contained 5 bases not matched to a gene. CDR3 nucleotides: TGCGCCAGCAGCCAAACTAGCGGGGGGTGGGGTGAGCAGTTCTTC. As protein: CASSQTSGGWGEQFF.

The V gene is TRBV2, the J gene TRBJ2-5, with TRBD2 matching over 7 bases. The CDR3 is 14 residues long. The junction had 6 bases not matched to a gene; V was cut back by 7 bases and J by 1 base. From germline, CDR1 is SNHLY and CDR2 FYNNEI. In DNA form, the CDR3 reads TGTGCCAGCAACCGGGGGGTACTCCAAGAGACCCAGTACTTC. Translating it yields CASNRGVLQETQYF. The variable domain in full, completed from reference TRBV2 and TRBJ2-5, reads EPEVTQTPSHQVTQMGQEVILRCVPISNHLYFYWYRQILGQKVEFLVSFYNNEISEKSEIFDDQFSVERPDGSNFTLKIRSTKLEDSAMYFCASNRGVLQETQYFGPGTRLLVL.

This chain uses TRBV5-1 with TRBJ2-1, with 7 bases that match TRBD2. V lost 2 bases to trimming and J lost 0 bases; unmatched junction nucleotides: 5. Germline-derived CDR1 and CDR2 are SGHRS and YFSETQ. This CDR3 has 16 residues. For the CDR3, the DNA is TGCGCCAGCAGCTTAGCGGGATCGATCTCCTACAATGAGCAGTTCTTC. This sequence encodes CASSLAGSISYNEQFF.

DNA of the CDR3: TGTGCCAGCAGAGGGGGGGCAGGGGACACCGGGGAGCTGTTTTTT. Its translation is CASRGGAGDTGELFF. The V gene is TRBV2, the J gene TRBJ2-2; TRBD2 is a possible D gene (7 bases). CDR3 length equals 15 residues. Trimming pared 6 bases from V and 3 bases from J, leaving 14 bases between. The germline V gene has CDR1 SNHLY and CDR2 FYNNEI.

J is TRBJ2-7 and V is TRBV30; TRBD1 aligns across 7 bases. The J segment lost 5 bases and the V segment lost 4 bases, leaving 8 bases of the junction unmatched. Per germline, CDR1 GTSNPN and CDR2 SVGIG (reference sequence). The CDR3 runs 13 residues. CDR3 nucleotide sequence: TGTGCCTGGACCCTAGGGGGCGGCCACGAGCAGTACTTC. This codes for CAWTLGGGHEQYF.

This clone was seen a handful of times. V is TRBV5-4 and J is TRBJ2-7; no clear D gene. The CDR3 spans 13 residues. Germline V gene data show CDR1 as SGHNT and CDR2 as YYREEE (reference sequence). V was cut by 2 bases and J by 3 bases, with 9 bases left in between. The CDR3 DNA is TGTGCCAGCAGCTTAGTACAGAACTACGAGCAGTACTTC. Amino acids: CASSLVQNYEQYF.

The chain joins TRBV27 to TRBJ2-7; the match to TRBD1 covers 11 bases. This CDR3 comprises 15 residues. Germline assignment: CDR1 MNHEY and CDR2 SMNVEV (reference sequence). The trim removed 3 bases at V and 4 bases at J, leaving 5 bases unmatched. The CDR3 region has the DNA TGTGCCAGCAGTTTTTTCGGGACAGGGGGTTACGAGCAGTACTTC. Translation gives CASSFFGTGGYEQYF.

The rearrangement joins TRBV30 to TRBJ2-5, with 8 nucleotides matching TRBD2. The CDR3 is 14 amino acids. Germline V CDR1 and CDR2: GTSNPN, SVGIG (reference sequence). After removal of 4 bases from V and 3 bases from J, the junction contained 7 bases not matched to a gene. In nucleotides, the CDR3 is TGTGCCTGGATCTCAGGGACTAGGAAAGAGACCCAGTACTTC. Its protein product is CAWISGTRKETQYF.